A selection of T cell receptor beta chains follows, all from one sample in a study of PD-1 blockade in classical Hodgkin lymphoma. Clones were sequenced by immunoSEQ multiplex PCR, and TCRdb holds only the in-frame ones, with some missing. The sample carries around 31,000 clones, approximately 85% recorded once. Sequences were derived from peripheral blood mononuclear cells (PBMCs), sampled before the fourth cycle of nivolumab. These receptors were obtained from a human donor with classical Hodgkin lymphoma. CDR3s include the opening cysteine and the closing phenylalanine or tryptophan. The D gene is left open where the match is weak. The size entry is marked missing in some rows and otherwise reads once, few, many or a size class.

CDR3nt,CDR3aa,len,d_gene,v_gene,j_gene,abundance
TGTGCCAGCAGTTTAAGGAGATGGGCCCAGTACTTC,CASSLRRWAQYF,12,.,TRBV28,TRBJ2-5,.
TGCGCCAGCAGGGAACTGCAGGGGGGCGGCTATGGCTACACCTTC,CASRELQGGGYGYTF,15,TRBD1,TRBV4-1,TRBJ1-2,.
TGTGCCAGCAGTTCGACAGGGAATGGTGTGGATGAGCAGTTCTTC,CASSSTGNGVDEQFF,15,TRBD1,TRBV7-3,TRBJ2-1,.
TGTGCCAGCTCACCCGGTTCCACTAATGAAAAACTGTTTTTT,CASSPGSTNEKLFF,14,.,TRBV18,TRBJ1-4,.
TGTGCCAGTAGTTCCGGACTAGGAGGAAAGCCAGATACGCAGTATTTT,CASSSGLGGKPDTQYF,16,TRBD2,TRBV19,TRBJ2-3,.
TGTGCCAGCAGAAAGGGGCCCGGGGAGCTGTTTTTT,CASRKGPGELFF,12,.,TRBV11-2,TRBJ2-2,.
TGCGCCAGCAGCCGAGGGGGTTTAGGGGGCGGGTCGGACACTGAAGCTTTCTTT,CASSRGGLGGGSDTEAFF,18,TRBD1,TRBV4-1,TRBJ1-1,once
TGTGCCAGCAGGCTGGGGAGTAGGACCCTTCTCACAGATACGCAGTATTTT,CASRLGSRTLLTDTQYF,17,.,TRBV27,TRBJ2-3,.
TGTGCCTGGAGTGGACAGCCGAACACTGAAGCTTTCTTT,CAWSGQPNTEAFF,13,.,TRBV30,TRBJ1-1,few
TGCGCCAGCAGTTATGTTGGGGTGGACACTGAAGCTTTCTTT,CASSYVGVDTEAFF,14,.,TRBV4-3,TRBJ1-1,.
TGTGCCAGTAGTACCCCAGGGACAATCGACAATGAGCAGTTCTTC,CASSTPGTIDNEQFF,15,.,TRBV19,TRBJ2-1,.
TGTGCCAGCAGTTTCGTTAGGGGGCTGGCGGGACAGCCCCAGCATTTT,CASSFVRGLAGQPQHF,16,TRBD1,TRBV28,TRBJ1-5,.
TGTGCCAGCAGCTTAGGGGTTAAGGATACGCAGTATTTT,CASSLGVKDTQYF,13,.,TRBV13,TRBJ2-3,.
TGTGCCAGCAGCGAAACAGGAGTAGGGGGCACAGATACGCAGTATTTT,CASSETGVGGTDTQYF,16,.,TRBV9,TRBJ2-3,medium-sized
TGCGCCAGCAGCCAAGGAATGGGGGGGCTGAATCAGCCCCAGCATTTT,CASSQGMGGLNQPQHF,16,.,TRBV4-1,TRBJ1-5,few
TGTGCCAGCAGCTTACCGGGTCAGCCCCAGCATTTT,CASSLPGQPQHF,12,.,TRBV7-2,TRBJ1-5,.
TGTGCCAGCAGTGAAGCTGGACAGGGATATGGCTACACCTTC,CASSEAGQGYGYTF,14,TRBD1,TRBV2,TRBJ1-2,.
TGTGCCTGTCTATCAGCTCAGCCTGAGACCCAGTACTTC,CACLSAQPETQYF,13,.,TRBV30,TRBJ2-5,few
TGTGCCAGCAGCGCTGGGGACAGGGTGAGGGGAACTGAAGCTTTCTTT,CASSAGDRVRGTEAFF,16,TRBD1,TRBV9,TRBJ1-1,.
TGTGCCAGCAGTTATAACGCGGCGGGGTTCTACAATGAGCAGTTCTTC,CASSYNAAGFYNEQFF,16,.,TRBV6-6,TRBJ2-1,.
TGTGCCAGCAGTGGGGGTGGACAGGGGCCCAATCAGCCCCAGCATTTT,CASSGGGQGPNQPQHF,16,TRBD1,TRBV25-1,TRBJ1-5,few
TGTGCCAGCAGCTTGAGCGGGGTTGCCAAAAACATTCAGTACTTC,CASSLSGVAKNIQYF,15,TRBD2,TRBV5-5,TRBJ2-4,once
TGTGCCAGCAGCTTATCCCAGGCTCGGCCTGAAGCTTTCTTT,CASSLSQARPEAFF,14,.,TRBV7-2,TRBJ1-1,.
TGTGCCAGCAGTTTAGACAGGGGTCGACAGCCCCAGCATTTT,CASSLDRGRQPQHF,14,TRBD1,TRBV27,TRBJ1-5,once
TGTGCCAGTAGTATCCTGGGTGACTATGGCTACACCTTC,CASSILGDYGYTF,13,.,TRBV19,TRBJ1-2,.
TGTGCCAGCAGATATACTACAGTGAACACTGAAGCTTTCTTT,CASRYTTVNTEAFF,14,.,TRBV2,TRBJ1-1,.
TGTGCCAGCAGTACGATGGGACTTCCGAAAGGCCTTAGCACAGATACGCAGTATTTT,CASSTMGLPKGLSTDTQYF,19,.,TRBV28,TRBJ2-3,.
TGTGCCAGCAATCAGGACAGTTTGAACACTGAAGCTTTCTTT,CASNQDSLNTEAFF,14,.,TRBV2,TRBJ1-1,.
TGTGCCAGCAGCTTGTTGACAGGGGAAGCGACCGGGGAGCTGTTTTTT,CASSLLTGEATGELFF,16,TRBD1,TRBV11-2,TRBJ2-2,.
TGTGCCAGCAGTCCTCAGGGGGCTAGGGAGACCCAGTACTTC,CASSPQGARETQYF,14,TRBD1,TRBV6-1,TRBJ2-5,.
TGTGCCAGTAGTATAGTAGTCGAGGTAAGGTGGGATACGCAGTATTTT,CASSIVVEVRWDTQYF,16,.,TRBV19,TRBJ2-3,.
TGTGCCAGCAGTCCCCCTCGGGGGAGTGGCACAGATACGCAGTATTTT,CASSPPRGSGTDTQYF,16,.,TRBV28,TRBJ2-3,.
TGTGCCAGCAGCTACCAGACTAGCGGGGGCCTAGATACGCAGTATTTT,CASSYQTSGGLDTQYF,16,TRBD2,TRBV7-2,TRBJ2-3,once
TGTGCCAGCAGCCAAGGACGGAATAGCAATCAGCCCCAGCATTTT,CASSQGRNSNQPQHF,15,.,TRBV16,TRBJ1-5,few
TGCGCCAGCAGCGGAACCGGGGAGCTGTTTTTT,CASSGTGELFF,11,.,TRBV5-1,TRBJ2-2,.
TGCAGTGCTACGCCACAAGAGACCCAGTACTTC,CSATPQETQYF,11,.,TRBV20-1,TRBJ2-5,.
TGTGCCAGTAGTAAGGTGGCAGGGAACTATGGCTACACCTTC,CASSKVAGNYGYTF,14,.,TRBV19,TRBJ1-2,.
TGTGCCAGCAGCAGACAAGAGACCCAGTACTTC,CASSRQETQYF,11,.,TRBV2,TRBJ2-5,.
TGTGCCAGCAGCTTAGGGAGTTGGACAGATACGCAGTATTTT,CASSLGSWTDTQYF,14,.,TRBV7-9,TRBJ2-3,once
TGTGCCAGTAGACTGAGCGGGAGCGCCTACAATGAGCAGTTCTTC,CASRLSGSAYNEQFF,15,TRBD2,TRBV19,TRBJ2-1,.
TGTGCCAGTAGCCACAACACCAACAGTGCAGATACGCAGTATTTT,CASSHNTNSADTQYF,15,.,TRBV19,TRBJ2-3,.
TGTGCCAGCAGCGCGGACAGGGGGCAGCCCCAGCATTTT,CASSADRGQPQHF,13,TRBD1,TRBV7-2,TRBJ1-5,.
TGTGCCAGCAGCACCAAAACAGGGGGCTTCGAAGAAAAACTGTTTTTT,CASSTKTGGFEEKLFF,16,TRBD1,TRBV5-6,TRBJ1-4,.
TGTGCCTGGAGCGGGGGGGGCGAGCAGTACTTC,CAWSGGGEQYF,11,TRBD2,TRBV30,TRBJ2-7,.
TGCGCCAGCAGCCAAGATCGGGGGAGGTGGGATACGCAGTATTTT,CASSQDRGRWDTQYF,15,.,TRBV4-3,TRBJ2-3,.
TGTGCCAGCAGTTTAGAGTACAGGGGTTGGGAAAAACTGTTTTTT,CASSLEYRGWEKLFF,15,TRBD1,TRBV27,TRBJ1-4,.
TGTGCCAGCAGCTTGGGCCCATCTAGCACAGATACGCAGTATTTT,CASSLGPSSTDTQYF,15,.,TRBV5-4,TRBJ2-3,.
TGCGCCAGCAGCCAAGATTTGGGCGGGACAGCCTACAAATTC,CASSQDLGGTAYKF,14,.,TRBV4-3,TRBJ2-7,.
TGTGCCAGCAGCTTAACCACGGGACTAGCGGTTTACAATGAGCAGTTCTTC,CASSLTTGLAVYNEQFF,17,TRBD2,TRBV5-6,TRBJ2-1,.
TGTGCCAGCAGCTCCTCAGGAGTCAATCAGCCCCAGCATTTT,CASSSSGVNQPQHF,14,.,TRBV7-8,TRBJ1-5,.
TGTGCCAGCAGCGCGGGCAGGGGAGGATCCTACAATGAGCAGTTCTTC,CASSAGRGGSYNEQFF,16,.,TRBV11-3,TRBJ2-1,.
TGCGCCAGCAGCCACGGGCGTGCCTACGAGCAGTACTTC,CASSHGRAYEQYF,13,.,TRBV4-3,TRBJ2-7,once
TGTGCCAGCAGCGGGGGATCAGGGATTTCCTACAATGAGCAGTTCTTC,CASSGGSGISYNEQFF,16,.,TRBV9,TRBJ2-1,.